This is a list of T cell receptor beta chains from one sample in a study of monozygotic twins with inflammatory bowel disease. One entry per CDR3 protein, without DNA, is what TCRdb gives after re-calling the 5' RACE reads. Its listing shows 350,000 to 400,000 distinct CDR3 sequences. The sequenced sample consisted of blood. These receptors all come from a human donor with ulcerative colitis or Crohn's disease, or a healthy co-twin of an affected twin (not recorded which). Both conserved end residues are part of each CDR3.

j_gene: TRBJ2-1
len: 13
v_gene: TRBV24-1
CDR3aa: CATSDPGLPEQFF

j_gene: TRBJ1-2
len: 17
v_gene: TRBV27
CDR3aa: CASSLMDSRGAYYGYTF

j_gene: TRBJ1-6
len: 15
v_gene: TRBV18
CDR3aa: CASSPERTMSSPLHF

j_gene: TRBJ1-5
len: 13
v_gene: TRBV7-2
CDR3aa: CASARGGGQPQHF

j_gene: TRBJ2-7
len: 16
v_gene: TRBV4-3
CDR3aa: CASSLEFDRDPYEQYF

j_gene: TRBJ1-5
len: 16
v_gene: TRBV19
CDR3aa: CASSIGTVPQNQPQHF

j_gene: TRBJ2-6
len: 16
v_gene: TRBV12-3/TRBV12-4
CDR3aa: CASSLVQTSGANVLTF

j_gene: TRBJ2-5
len: 16
v_gene: TRBV5-1
CDR3aa: CASSLGTGAWAETQYF

j_gene: TRBJ2-7
len: 15
v_gene: TRBV7-3
CDR3aa: CASSVAGDVSYEQYF

j_gene: TRBJ2-4
len: 18
v_gene: TRBV11-1
CDR3aa: CASSVGPLQGSAQNIQYF

j_gene: TRBJ2-3
len: 15
v_gene: TRBV6-2/TRBV6-3
CDR3aa: CASSYWVPSTDTQYF

j_gene: TRBJ1-2
len: 16
v_gene: TRBV6-5
CDR3aa: CASSSTGQSINYGYTF

j_gene: TRBJ2-1
len: 17
v_gene: TRBV3-1
CDR3aa: CASSPAVRTSRGNEQFF

j_gene: TRBJ2-1
len: 16
v_gene: TRBV24-1
CDR3aa: CATSDLGGLAIDEQFF

j_gene: TRBJ2-1
len: 15
v_gene: TRBV7-2
CDR3aa: CASSLGRVVYNEQFF

j_gene: TRBJ2-1
len: 15
v_gene: TRBV4-2
CDR3aa: CASSQDPGGYNEQFF

j_gene: TRBJ2-3
len: 17
v_gene: TRBV4-2
CDR3aa: CASSQDIGGWGTDTQYF

j_gene: TRBJ2-1
len: 18
v_gene: TRBV6-2/TRBV6-3
CDR3aa: CASSYPTRGGPTYNEQFF

j_gene: TRBJ2-7
len: 17
v_gene: TRBV4-2
CDR3aa: CASSQDLGRGASYEQYF

j_gene: TRBJ1-5
len: 12
v_gene: TRBV12-3/TRBV12-4
CDR3aa: CASSFPPGDRHF

j_gene: TRBJ2-7
len: 14
v_gene: TRBV5-6
CDR3aa: CASSLGLDSYEQYF

j_gene: TRBJ2-1
len: 14
v_gene: TRBV5-1
CDR3aa: CASSHPGTSNEQFF

j_gene: TRBJ2-7
len: 15
v_gene: TRBV7-2
CDR3aa: CASSLSSQGSYEQYF

j_gene: TRBJ2-1
len: 14
v_gene: TRBV5-1
CDR3aa: CASSARGRDNEQFF

j_gene: TRBJ2-3
len: 16
v_gene: TRBV4-1
CDR3aa: CASSQGPRDGADTQYF

j_gene: TRBJ2-7
len: 15
v_gene: TRBV7-9
CDR3aa: CASSPPTGKKGEQYF

j_gene: TRBJ2-3
len: 14
v_gene: TRBV29-1
CDR3aa: CGIRFPASTDTQYF

j_gene: TRBJ2-1
len: 15
v_gene: TRBV19
CDR3aa: CATQFYWSSYNEQFF

j_gene: TRBJ2-1
len: 15
v_gene: TRBV5-1
CDR3aa: CASSLAPGIENEQFF

j_gene: TRBJ2-3
len: 15
v_gene: TRBV9
CDR3aa: CASSVVSGGTDTQYF

j_gene: TRBJ1-1
len: 13
v_gene: TRBV29-1
CDR3aa: CSVVGSPNTEAFF

j_gene: TRBJ2-2
len: 15
v_gene: TRBV18
CDR3aa: CASSRDSQNTGELFF